This TCR beta chain was sequenced in a study of regulatory T cells in long-lasting Graves disease. To make TCR beta libraries, researchers used iRepertoire HTBI primers and Arm-PCR of CDR3 regions. MiXCR, applied by TCRdb to the multiplex PCR reads, yields one record per CDR3 protein. The sample includes 500,000 or so distinct CDR3 sequences, 15% to 20% of them seen just once. In its sample, this clonotype was seen a few times. What it binds is not known. The time point was: newly diagnosed GD, antithyroid drugs for less than 3 months. PBMC RNA served as the TCR library source. Study-level points and caveats: Newly diagnosed Graves' patients exceeded persistent ones in TCR diversity.

This sample was also put to use in a study of T cells in Graves' hyperthyroidism and ophthalmopathy. As that report states: Hyperthyroidism had been newly diagnosed in patients aged 18 to 65, and its duration was under 2 months.

This material consisted of peripheral blood mononuclear cells (PBMCs), taken at new diagnosis, from a patient treated with antithyroid drugs. This TCR derives from a woman between 40 and 65 years old with Graves disease.

CDR3 sequence: CASGTGTSMKTQYF. DNA for the CDR3: TGTGCCAGCGGAACAGGGACTAGCATGAAGACCCAGTACTTC. V is TRBV19 and J is TRBJ2-1, with TRBD2 matching over 9 bases. The J call may not be correct, given that the DNA end is closer to TRBJ2-5. The germline CDR1 and CDR2 sequences are LNHDA and SQIVND (reference sequence). The CDR3 length is 14 residues.